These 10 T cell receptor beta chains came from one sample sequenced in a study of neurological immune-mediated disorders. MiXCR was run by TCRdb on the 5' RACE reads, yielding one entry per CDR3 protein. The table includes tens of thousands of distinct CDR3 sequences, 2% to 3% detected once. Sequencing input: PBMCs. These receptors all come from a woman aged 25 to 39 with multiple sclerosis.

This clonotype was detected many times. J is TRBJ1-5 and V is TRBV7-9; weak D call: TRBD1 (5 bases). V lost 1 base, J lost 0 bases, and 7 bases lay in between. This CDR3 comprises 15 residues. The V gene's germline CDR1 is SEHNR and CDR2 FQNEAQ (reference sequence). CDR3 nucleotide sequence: TGTGCCAGCAGCTTAGGGGGGTATAGCAATCAGCCCCAGCATTTT. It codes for CASSLGGYSNQPQHF.

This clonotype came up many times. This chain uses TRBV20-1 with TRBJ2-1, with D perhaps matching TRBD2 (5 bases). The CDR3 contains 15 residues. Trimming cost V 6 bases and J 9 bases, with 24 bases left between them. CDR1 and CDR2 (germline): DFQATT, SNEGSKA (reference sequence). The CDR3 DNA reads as TGCAGTGCCGGGGTTGGAGGAGTAGGTTTCGGTGAGCAGTTCTTC. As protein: CSAGVGGVGFGEQFF.

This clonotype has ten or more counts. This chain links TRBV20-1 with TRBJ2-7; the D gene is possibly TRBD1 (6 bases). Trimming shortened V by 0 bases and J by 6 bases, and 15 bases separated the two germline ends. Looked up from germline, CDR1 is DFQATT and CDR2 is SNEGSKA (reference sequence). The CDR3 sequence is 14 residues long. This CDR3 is CSARDPQGPSEQYF. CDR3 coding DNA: TGCAGTGCTAGAGACCCCCAGGGGCCGAGCGAGCAGTACTTC.

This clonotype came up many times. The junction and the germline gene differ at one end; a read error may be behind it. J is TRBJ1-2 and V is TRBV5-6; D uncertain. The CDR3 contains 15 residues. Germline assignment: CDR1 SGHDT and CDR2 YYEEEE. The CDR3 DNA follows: TGTGCCAGCACCTTGGGAACCCTTCCTAACTATGGCTACACCTTC. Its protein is CASTLGTLPNYGYTF.

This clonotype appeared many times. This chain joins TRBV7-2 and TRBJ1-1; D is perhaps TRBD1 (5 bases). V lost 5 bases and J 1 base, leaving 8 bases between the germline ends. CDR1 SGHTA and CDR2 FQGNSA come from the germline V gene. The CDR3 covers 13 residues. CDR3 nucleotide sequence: TGTGCCAGCAGCCCCGGACAGAACACTGAAGCTTTCTTT. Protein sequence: CASSPGQNTEAFF.

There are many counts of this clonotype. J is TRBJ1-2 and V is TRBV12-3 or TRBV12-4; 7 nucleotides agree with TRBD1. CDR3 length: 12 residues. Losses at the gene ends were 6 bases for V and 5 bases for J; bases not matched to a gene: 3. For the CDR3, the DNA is TGTGCCAGCAGCGAACAGGGGTATGGCTACACCTTC. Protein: CASSEQGYGYTF.

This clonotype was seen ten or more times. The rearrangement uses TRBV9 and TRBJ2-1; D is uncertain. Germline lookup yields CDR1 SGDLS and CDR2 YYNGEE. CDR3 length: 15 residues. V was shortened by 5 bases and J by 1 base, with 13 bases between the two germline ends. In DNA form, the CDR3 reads TGTGCCAGCAGTCGTGGGTCTGGTTCCTACAATGAGCAGTTCTTC. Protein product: CASSRGSGSYNEQFF.

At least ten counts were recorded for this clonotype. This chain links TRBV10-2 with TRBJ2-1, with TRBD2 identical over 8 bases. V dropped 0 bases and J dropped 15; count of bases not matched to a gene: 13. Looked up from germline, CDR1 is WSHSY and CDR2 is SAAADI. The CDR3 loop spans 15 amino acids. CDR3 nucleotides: TGCGCCAGCAGTGAGTCGGCGGGAGGTCCTCGGATCGGGTTCTTC. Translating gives CASSESAGGPRIGFF.

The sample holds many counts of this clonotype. The DNA of the CDR3 is TGTGCCAGCAGTCCGGCCCGGGAGGATTCACCCCTCCACTTT. Amino acid sequence: CASSPAREDSPLHF. This chain joins TRBV5-6 and TRBJ1-6, with D unclear. V shed 5 bases and J shed 8 bases, with 14 bases lying between them. This CDR3 has 14 amino acids. Germline values: CDR1 SGHDT, CDR2 YYEEEE.

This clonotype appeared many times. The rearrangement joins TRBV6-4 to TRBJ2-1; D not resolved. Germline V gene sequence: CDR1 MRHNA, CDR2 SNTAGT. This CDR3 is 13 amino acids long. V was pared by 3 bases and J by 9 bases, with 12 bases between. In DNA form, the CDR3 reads TGTGCCAGCAGTGAGAGGAGCGAAGGTGAGCAGTTCTTC. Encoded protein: CASSERSEGEQFF.